The TCR beta chain under discussion was sequenced for a study of blood T cell repertoires in COVID-19. This clone turned up a few times. Per the original methods: Using reference gene primer amplification, nucleated cell counts were estimated. Sequencing was performed with immunoSEQ multiplex PCR; in TCRdb, only in-frame clones are kept and a portion is missing. For V, J and clone size, that table is used; D and trimming come from the DNA. In the table there are more than 150,000 clones, around 92% of which are singletons. With V trimmed by 6 bases and J by 9 bases, 7 bases remained unmatched. This CDR3 spans 12 amino acids. Germline values: CDR1 KGHDR, CDR2 SFDVKD.

The specimen was peripheral blood. This clonotype was sampled from a man aged 60 to 75 with acute or convalescent COVID-19. The gene calls are TRBV24-1 and TRBJ2-7; 7 nucleotides agree with TRBD1. The CDR3 spells CATSLAGGLQYF. The DNA for the CDR3 is TGTGCCACCAGTCTGGCAGGGGGTTTGCAGTACTTC.